These T cell receptor beta chains were read from a single sample in a study of cytomegalovirus exposure and HLA in healthy donors. Here immunoSEQ multiplex PCR was the method, and the copy in TCRdb shows in-frame clones only, minus some. Counted here are some 150,000 clones, 75% to 90% occurring once; the ten biggest clones make up roughly 9.2%. The sequenced sample consisted of PBMCs. The receptor source for this set is a woman aged 18-29 years in good health and CMV-seropositive. Both conserved end residues are part of each CDR3.

j_gene: TRBJ1-6
v_gene: TRBV2
CDR3aa: CASSEAADSPLHF

j_gene: TRBJ2-1
v_gene: TRBV4-1
CDR3aa: CASSQWTGNEQFF

j_gene: TRBJ2-5
v_gene: TRBV7-3
CDR3aa: CASSSPGLGETQYF

j_gene: TRBJ2-5
v_gene: TRBV12-5
CDR3aa: CASGLVSFVRTGEETQYF

j_gene: TRBJ1-6
v_gene: TRBV7-8
CDR3aa: CASSVDTFYSPLHF

j_gene: TRBJ2-5
v_gene: TRBV5-1
CDR3aa: CASSRYPEKETQYF

j_gene: TRBJ1-3
v_gene: TRBV7-7
CDR3aa: CASSPDRVGNTIYF

j_gene: TRBJ2-3
v_gene: TRBV9
CDR3aa: CASSAGGRSDTQYF

j_gene: TRBJ2-3
v_gene: TRBV7-9
CDR3aa: CASRLAGGTDTQYF

j_gene: TRBJ1-6
v_gene: TRBV30
CDR3aa: CAWSILGGISYNSPLHF

j_gene: TRBJ1-5
v_gene: TRBV6-1
CDR3aa: CASSSDQPQHF

j_gene: TRBJ2-1
v_gene: TRBV2
CDR3aa: CASRNGGARSLDEQFF